A selection of T cell receptor beta chains follows, all from one sample in a study of PD-1 blockade in classical Hodgkin lymphoma. Clones were read by immunoSEQ multiplex PCR, and TCRdb kept only the in-frame ones, dropping some. The data show tens of thousands of clones, 77% seen once. The material was peripheral blood mononuclear cells (PBMCs), obtained before the second cycle of nivolumab. These receptors were taken from a human donor with classical Hodgkin lymphoma. Both conserved end residues are part of each CDR3. D genes are given only for firm matches. Some rows mark clone size as missing; the rest say once, few, many or name a class of expanded clone.

clone_size: once; v_call: TRBV21-1; d_call: .; j_call: TRBJ2-2; cdr3_nt: TGTGCCAGCAGCAAAGCCATCCGGGAGCTGTTTTTT; cdr3_aa: CASSKAIRELFF
clone_size: .; v_call: TRBV11-2; d_call: .; j_call: TRBJ1-2; cdr3_nt: TGTGCCAGCAGCGAACAGGGCTATGGCTACACCTTC; cdr3_aa: CASSEQGYGYTF
clone_size: .; v_call: TRBV4-1; d_call: .; j_call: TRBJ2-1; cdr3_nt: TGCGCCAGCAGCCGGACATTCTACAATGAGCAGTTCTTC; cdr3_aa: CASSRTFYNEQFF
clone_size: .; v_call: TRBV27; d_call: TRBD1; j_call: TRBJ1-1; cdr3_nt: TGTGCCAGCAGTTTACGGACAGGGACGGAAGCTTTCTTT; cdr3_aa: CASSLRTGTEAFF
clone_size: .; v_call: TRBV6-5; d_call: .; j_call: TRBJ1-2; cdr3_nt: TGTGCCAGCAGTTACTCGATTCGGGGTCCCAATGGCTACACCTTC; cdr3_aa: CASSYSIRGPNGYTF
clone_size: few; v_call: TRBV5-5; d_call: .; j_call: TRBJ2-5; cdr3_nt: TGTGCCAGCAGCTCCGAGTGGGGGATAGAGACCCAGTACTTC; cdr3_aa: CASSSEWGIETQYF
clone_size: once; v_call: TRBV7-9; d_call: .; j_call: TRBJ1-2; cdr3_nt: TGTGCCAGCAGCCGGGAACATTATAACTATGGCTACACCTTC; cdr3_aa: CASSREHYNYGYTF
clone_size: .; v_call: TRBV6-1; d_call: .; j_call: TRBJ1-2; cdr3_nt: TGTGCCAGCAGTGGGTTCCGGGACGGACTAACTTTCAACTATGGCTACACCTTC; cdr3_aa: CASSGFRDGLTFNYGYTF
clone_size: .; v_call: TRBV19; d_call: .; j_call: TRBJ2-2; cdr3_nt: TGTGCCAGTAGTCTACGGACAGCCGGCGGGGAGCTGTTTTTT; cdr3_aa: CASSLRTAGGELFF
clone_size: .; v_call: TRBV25-1; d_call: TRBD1; j_call: TRBJ2-1; cdr3_nt: TGTGCCAGCAAGGGACAGGAATCCTACAATGAGCAGTTCTTC; cdr3_aa: CASKGQESYNEQFF
clone_size: .; v_call: TRBV7-2; d_call: TRBD2; j_call: TRBJ2-1; cdr3_nt: TGTGCCAGCAGCTTTAGGGGAGGGGAACCTTACAATGAGCAGTTCTTC; cdr3_aa: CASSFRGGEPYNEQFF
clone_size: .; v_call: TRBV14; d_call: TRBD2; j_call: TRBJ2-7; cdr3_nt: TGTGCCAGCAGCCAAGGAAGGGTACTAGCGGGATACGAGCAGTACTTC; cdr3_aa: CASSQGRVLAGYEQYF
clone_size: .; v_call: TRBV6-5; d_call: .; j_call: TRBJ2-7; cdr3_nt: TGTGCCAGCAGTTACTCGAGGGACCACGAGCAGTACTTC; cdr3_aa: CASSYSRDHEQYF
clone_size: .; v_call: TRBV5-6; d_call: TRBD2; j_call: TRBJ2-1; cdr3_nt: TGTGCCAGCAGCTCCACGGGAGGCTCCTACAATGAGCAGTTCTTC; cdr3_aa: CASSSTGGSYNEQFF
clone_size: .; v_call: TRBV7-7; d_call: TRBD2; j_call: TRBJ2-5; cdr3_nt: TGTGCCAGCAGTTTCACTAGCGCCCCGCAAGAGACCCAGTACTTC; cdr3_aa: CASSFTSAPQETQYF
clone_size: .; v_call: TRBV4-1; d_call: .; j_call: TRBJ2-7; cdr3_nt: TGCGCCAGCAGCTCGCGAATAGCGAACTACGAGCAGTACTTC; cdr3_aa: CASSSRIANYEQYF
clone_size: .; v_call: TRBV7-8; d_call: .; j_call: TRBJ1-5; cdr3_nt: TGTGCCAGCAGCTTATATGAATTAAGTCAGCCCCAGCATTTT; cdr3_aa: CASSLYELSQPQHF
clone_size: once; v_call: TRBV30; d_call: .; j_call: TRBJ2-6; cdr3_nt: TGTGCCTGGAGTAACTCTGGGGCCAACGTCCTGACTTTC; cdr3_aa: CAWSNSGANVLTF
clone_size: .; v_call: TRBV7-9; d_call: .; j_call: TRBJ2-3; cdr3_nt: TGTGCCAGCAGCAGACGCGGGGGCCTAAGCACAGATACGCAGTATTTT; cdr3_aa: CASSRRGGLSTDTQYF
clone_size: .; v_call: TRBV6-1; d_call: TRBD2; j_call: TRBJ2-1; cdr3_nt: TGTGCCAGCAGTGGGGGCCCAGGGGCGGGAGGAATGAATGAGCAGTTCTTC; cdr3_aa: CASSGGPGAGGMNEQFF
clone_size: .; v_call: TRBV19; d_call: .; j_call: TRBJ1-1; cdr3_nt: TGTGCCAGTACAAGGGGAGACGAGAGGAGCACTGAAGCTTTCTTT; cdr3_aa: CASTRGDERSTEAFF
clone_size: .; v_call: TRBV11-3; d_call: TRBD1; j_call: TRBJ2-3; cdr3_nt: TGTGCCAGCAGCTCTTGGGACAGCCAAAATACGCAGTATTTT; cdr3_aa: CASSSWDSQNTQYF
clone_size: .; v_call: TRBV19; d_call: .; j_call: TRBJ1-2; cdr3_nt: TGTGCCAGTAGTCTGGGGCTGGAGTATGGCTACACCTTC; cdr3_aa: CASSLGLEYGYTF
clone_size: .; v_call: TRBV4-1; d_call: .; j_call: TRBJ1-6; cdr3_nt: TGCGCCAGCAGCCAAGAGGAGGGGATGGGCCGACTAAGCTCCTATAATTCACCCCTCCACTTT; cdr3_aa: CASSQEEGMGRLSSYNSPLHF